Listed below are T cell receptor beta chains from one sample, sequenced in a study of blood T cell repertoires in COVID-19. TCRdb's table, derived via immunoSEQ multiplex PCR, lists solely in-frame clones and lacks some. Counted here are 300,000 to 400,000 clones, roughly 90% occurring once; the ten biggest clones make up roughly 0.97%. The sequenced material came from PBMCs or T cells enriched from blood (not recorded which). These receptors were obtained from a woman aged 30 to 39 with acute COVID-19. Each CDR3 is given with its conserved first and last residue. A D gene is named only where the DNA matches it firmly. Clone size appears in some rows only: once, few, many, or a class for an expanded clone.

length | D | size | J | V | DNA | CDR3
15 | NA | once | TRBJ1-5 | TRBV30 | TGTGCCTGGAGTCCACCCAATACAGGGAATCAGCCCCAGCATTTT | CAWSPPNTGNQPQHF
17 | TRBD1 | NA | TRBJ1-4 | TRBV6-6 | TGTGCCAGCAGTCCTAGTACGACAGGGCGGGCTAATGAAAAACTGTTTTTT | CASSPSTTGRANEKLFF
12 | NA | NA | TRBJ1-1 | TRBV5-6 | TGTGCCAGCAGCTTGGAGAGAGCTGAAGCTTTCTTT | CASSLERAEAFF
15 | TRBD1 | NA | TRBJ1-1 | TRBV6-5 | TGTGCCAGCAGTTACCTCGGACAGGGGGAGGCTGAAGCTTTCTTT | CASSYLGQGEAEAFF
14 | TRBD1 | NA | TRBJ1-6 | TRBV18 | TGTGCCAGCTCACCGGGACAGGAGCCCGTGGCCCTCCACTTT | CASSPGQEPVALHF
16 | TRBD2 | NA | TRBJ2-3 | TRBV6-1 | TGTGCCAGCAGTGAGACACCGGGACTAGCCGTGGATACGCAGTATTTT | CASSETPGLAVDTQYF
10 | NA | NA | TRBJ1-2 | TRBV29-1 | TGCAGCGTCCACAGGGACGGCTACACCTTC | CSVHRDGYTF
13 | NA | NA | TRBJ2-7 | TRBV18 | TGTGCCAGCTCACCAGAGGGAAGGTCGGTGTACTACTTC | CASSPEGRSVYYF
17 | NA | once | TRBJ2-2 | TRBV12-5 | TGTGCTAGTGGCCCTATCCTGACACAGGGATCCACCGGGGAGCTGTTTTTT | CASGPILTQGSTGELFF
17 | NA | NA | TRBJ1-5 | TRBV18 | TGTGCCAGCTCACCCACCAGGTATTCCGGCGGGAATCAGCCCCAGCATTTT | CASSPTRYSGGNQPQHF
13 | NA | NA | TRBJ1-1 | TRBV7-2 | TGTGCCAGCAGCTTAATGCTAGACAGTGAAGCTTTCTTT | CASSLMLDSEAFF